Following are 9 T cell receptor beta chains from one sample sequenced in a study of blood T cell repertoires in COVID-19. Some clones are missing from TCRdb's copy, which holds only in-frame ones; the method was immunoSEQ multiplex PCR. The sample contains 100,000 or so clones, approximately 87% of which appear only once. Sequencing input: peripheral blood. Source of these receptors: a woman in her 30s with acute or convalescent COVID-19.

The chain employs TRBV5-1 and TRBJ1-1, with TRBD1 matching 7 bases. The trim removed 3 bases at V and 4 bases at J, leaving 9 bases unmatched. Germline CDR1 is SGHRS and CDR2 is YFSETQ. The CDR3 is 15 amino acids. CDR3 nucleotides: TGCGCCAGCAGCTCCTACCAGACAGGGACCACTGAAGCTTTCTTT. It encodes CASSSYQTGTTEAFF.

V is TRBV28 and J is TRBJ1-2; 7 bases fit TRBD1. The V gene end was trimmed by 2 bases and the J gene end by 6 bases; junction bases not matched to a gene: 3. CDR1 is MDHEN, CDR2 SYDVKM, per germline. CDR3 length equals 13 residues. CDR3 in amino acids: CASSLLQGNGYTF. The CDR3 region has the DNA TGTGCCAGCAGTTTACTACAGGGGAATGGCTACACCTTC.

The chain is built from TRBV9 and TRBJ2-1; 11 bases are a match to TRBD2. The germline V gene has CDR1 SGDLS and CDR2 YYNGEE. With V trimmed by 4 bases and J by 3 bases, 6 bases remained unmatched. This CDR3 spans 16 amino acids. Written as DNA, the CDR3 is TGTGCCAGCAGCCCACAGACTAGCGGGGTCTACAATGAGCAGTTCTTC. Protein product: CASSPQTSGVYNEQFF.

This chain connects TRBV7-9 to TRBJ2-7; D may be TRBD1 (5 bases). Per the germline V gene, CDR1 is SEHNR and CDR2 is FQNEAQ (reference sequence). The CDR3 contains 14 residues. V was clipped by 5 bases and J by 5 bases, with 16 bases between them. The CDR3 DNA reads TGTGCCAGCAGCATACCAACCAGCAGGGACGAGCAGTACTTC. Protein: CASSIPTSRDEQYF.

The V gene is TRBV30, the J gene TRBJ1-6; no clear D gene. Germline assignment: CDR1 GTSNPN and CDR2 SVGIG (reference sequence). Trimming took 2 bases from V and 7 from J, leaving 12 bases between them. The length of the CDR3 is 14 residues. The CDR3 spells CAWSFGSRNSPLHF. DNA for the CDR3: TGTGCCTGGAGTTTCGGGTCCCGAAATTCACCCCTCCACTTT.

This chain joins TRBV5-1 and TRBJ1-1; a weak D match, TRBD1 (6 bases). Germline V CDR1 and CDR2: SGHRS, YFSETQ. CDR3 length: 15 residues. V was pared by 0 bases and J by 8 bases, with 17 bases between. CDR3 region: CASSLEGVHRTEAFF. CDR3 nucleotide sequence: TGCGCCAGCAGCTTGGAGGGGGTTCATCGTACAGAAGCTTTCTTT.

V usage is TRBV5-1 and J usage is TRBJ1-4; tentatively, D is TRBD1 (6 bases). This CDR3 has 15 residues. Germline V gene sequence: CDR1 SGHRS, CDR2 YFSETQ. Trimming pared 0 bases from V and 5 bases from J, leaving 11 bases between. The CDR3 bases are TGCGCCAGCAGCTTGGGGGGGCAGAGAAATGAAAAACTGTTTTTT. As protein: CASSLGGQRNEKLFF.

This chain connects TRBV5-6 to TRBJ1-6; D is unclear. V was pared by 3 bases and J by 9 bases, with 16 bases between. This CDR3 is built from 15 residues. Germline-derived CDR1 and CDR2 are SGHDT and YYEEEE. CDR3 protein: CASSSPTRLSSPLHF. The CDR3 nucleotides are TGTGCCAGCAGCTCACCGACTAGGCTAAGTTCACCCCTCCACTTT.

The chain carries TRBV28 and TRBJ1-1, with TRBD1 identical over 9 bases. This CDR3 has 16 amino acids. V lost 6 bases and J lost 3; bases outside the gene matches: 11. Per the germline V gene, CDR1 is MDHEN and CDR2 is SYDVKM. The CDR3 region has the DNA TGTGCCAGCAGGACTATCACAGGGGGCAGGGACACTGAAGCTTTCTTT. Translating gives CASRTITGGRDTEAFF.